This TCR beta chain was obtained from a study of cytomegalovirus exposure and HLA in healthy donors. Clones were sequenced by immunoSEQ multiplex PCR, and TCRdb holds only the in-frame ones, with some missing. The sample comprises 150,000 to 200,000 clones, 88% of which are singletons, and around 3% rests with the top ten. Findings and limits, study-wide: The TCR clusters that emerged in the first cohort tended, a later analysis found, to co-occur in the 120 or so validation repertoires.

Unmatched junction bases numbered 6, after V lost 7 bases and J lost 5 bases. The CDR3 is 14 amino acids. Germline values: CDR1 SQVTM, CDR2 ANQGSEA. This clone appeared once. Its antigen is unknown. The gene calls are TRBV29-1 and TRBJ2-1; 12 bases match TRBD1. Material for sequencing was PBMCs. The TCR comes from a man younger than 35 in good health and CMV-seronegative. CDR3 sequence (DNA): TGCAGCGCGAGGGACAGGGGGCCCCACAATGAGCAGTTCTTC. Translated: CSARDRGPHNEQFF.